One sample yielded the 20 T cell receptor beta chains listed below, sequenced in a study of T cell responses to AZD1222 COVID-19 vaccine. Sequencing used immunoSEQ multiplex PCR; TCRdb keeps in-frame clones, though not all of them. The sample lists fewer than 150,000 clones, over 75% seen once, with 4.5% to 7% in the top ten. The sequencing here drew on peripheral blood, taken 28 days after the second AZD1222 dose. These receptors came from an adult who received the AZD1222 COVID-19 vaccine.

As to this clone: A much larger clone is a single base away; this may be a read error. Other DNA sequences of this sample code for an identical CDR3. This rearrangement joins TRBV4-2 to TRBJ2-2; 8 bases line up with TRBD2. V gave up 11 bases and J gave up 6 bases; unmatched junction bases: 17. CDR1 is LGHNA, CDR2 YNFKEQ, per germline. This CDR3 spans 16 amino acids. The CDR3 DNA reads TGTGCCCCCCGCCAAGACCGGGGGGGGTTGTCCGGGGAGCTGTTTTTT. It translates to CAPRQDRGGLSGELFF.

CDR3 coding DNA: TGTGCCAGCTCAGCAGTGGGGAACAATCAGCCCCAGCATTTT. This codes for CASSAVGNNQPQHF. The genes are TRBV2 and TRBJ1-5; D is unresolved. CDR1 and CDR2 from the germline V gene are SNHLY and FYNNEI. Trimming took 8 bases from V and 3 from J, leaving 14 bases between them. The CDR3 extends over 14 amino acids.

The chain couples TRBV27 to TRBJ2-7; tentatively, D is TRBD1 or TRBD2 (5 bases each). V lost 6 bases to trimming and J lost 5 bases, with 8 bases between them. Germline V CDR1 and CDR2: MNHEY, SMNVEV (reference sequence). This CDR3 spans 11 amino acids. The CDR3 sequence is CASSLGDEQYF. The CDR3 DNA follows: TGTGCCAGCAGCCTGGGGGACGAGCAGTACTTC.

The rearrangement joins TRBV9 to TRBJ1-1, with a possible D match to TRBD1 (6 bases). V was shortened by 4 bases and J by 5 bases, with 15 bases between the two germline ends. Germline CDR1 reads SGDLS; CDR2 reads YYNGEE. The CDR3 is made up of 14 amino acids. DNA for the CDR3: TGTGCCAGCAGCCTCGAGGGACAAAGGACTGAAGCTTTCTTT. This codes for CASSLEGQRTEAFF.

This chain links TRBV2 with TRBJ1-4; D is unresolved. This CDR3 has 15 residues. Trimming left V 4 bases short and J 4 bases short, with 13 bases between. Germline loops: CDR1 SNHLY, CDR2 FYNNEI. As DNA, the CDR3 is TGTGCCAGCAGTGTTTCGTCAGGCCTTAATGAAAAACTGTTTTTT. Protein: CASSVSSGLNEKLFF.

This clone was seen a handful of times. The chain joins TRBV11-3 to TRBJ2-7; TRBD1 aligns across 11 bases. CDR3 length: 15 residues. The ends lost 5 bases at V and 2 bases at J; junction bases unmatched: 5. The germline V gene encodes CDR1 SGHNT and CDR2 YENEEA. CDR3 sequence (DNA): TGTGCCAGCAGCCCCCTGGGACAGGGGGCCTACGAGCAGTACTTC. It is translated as CASSPLGQGAYEQYF.

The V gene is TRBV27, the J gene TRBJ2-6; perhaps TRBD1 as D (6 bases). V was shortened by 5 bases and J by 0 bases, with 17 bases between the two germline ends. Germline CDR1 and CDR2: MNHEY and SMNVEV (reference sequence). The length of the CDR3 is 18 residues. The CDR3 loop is CASSVLLQGSSGANVLTF. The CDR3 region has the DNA TGTGCCAGCAGTGTTTTACTACAGGGATCCTCTGGGGCCAACGTCCTGACTTTC.

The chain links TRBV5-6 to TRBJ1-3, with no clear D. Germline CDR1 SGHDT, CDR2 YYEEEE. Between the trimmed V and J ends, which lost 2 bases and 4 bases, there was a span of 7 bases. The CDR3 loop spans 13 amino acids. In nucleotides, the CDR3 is TGTGCCAGCAGCTTCTCGTTGGGAAACACCATATATTTT. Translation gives CASSFSLGNTIYF.

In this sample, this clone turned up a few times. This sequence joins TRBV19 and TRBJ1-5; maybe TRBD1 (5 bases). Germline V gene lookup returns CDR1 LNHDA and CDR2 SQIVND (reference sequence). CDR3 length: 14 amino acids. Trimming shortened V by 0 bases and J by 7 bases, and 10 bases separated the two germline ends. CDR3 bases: TGTGCCAGTAGTATAGAGCAGGGTAAGCAGCCCCAGCATTTT. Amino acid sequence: CASSIEQGKQPQHF.

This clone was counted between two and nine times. The CDR3 bases are TGTGCCATCAGTGAGCAGGTTGGGACTAGCGGGATCTACAATGAGCAGTTCTTC. It specifies CAISEQVGTSGIYNEQFF. The chain links TRBV10-3 to TRBJ2-1, with 13 nucleotides matching TRBD2. This CDR3 has 18 amino acids. With 2 bases clipped from V and 3 bases from J, the junction kept 7 bases outside the gene matches. Germline V lookup: CDR1 ENHRY, CDR2 SYGVKD.

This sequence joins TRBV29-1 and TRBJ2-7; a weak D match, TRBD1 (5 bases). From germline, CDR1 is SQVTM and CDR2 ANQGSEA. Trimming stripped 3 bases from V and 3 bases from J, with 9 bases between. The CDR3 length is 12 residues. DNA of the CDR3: TGCAGCGTTGAGGATCAGGGCTACGAGCAGTACTTC. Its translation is CSVEDQGYEQYF.

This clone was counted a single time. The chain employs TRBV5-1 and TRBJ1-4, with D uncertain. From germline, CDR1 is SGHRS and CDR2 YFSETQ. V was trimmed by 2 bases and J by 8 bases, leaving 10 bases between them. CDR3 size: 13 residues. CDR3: CASSFRQDEKLFF. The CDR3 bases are TGCGCCAGCAGCTTTAGACAAGACGAAAAACTGTTTTTT.

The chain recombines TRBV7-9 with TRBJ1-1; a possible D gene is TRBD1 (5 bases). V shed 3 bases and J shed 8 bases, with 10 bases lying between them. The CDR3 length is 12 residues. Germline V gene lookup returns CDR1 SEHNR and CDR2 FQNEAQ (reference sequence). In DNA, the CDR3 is TGTGCCAGCAGCTTTGGGGACTCCGAAGCTTTCTTT. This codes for CASSFGDSEAFF.

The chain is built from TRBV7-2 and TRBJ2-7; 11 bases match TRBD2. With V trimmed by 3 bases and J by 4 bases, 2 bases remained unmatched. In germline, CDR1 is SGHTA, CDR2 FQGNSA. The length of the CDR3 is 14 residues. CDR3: CASSFSGGAYEQYF. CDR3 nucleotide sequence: TGTGCCAGCAGCTTTAGCGGGGGGGCTTACGAGCAGTACTTC.

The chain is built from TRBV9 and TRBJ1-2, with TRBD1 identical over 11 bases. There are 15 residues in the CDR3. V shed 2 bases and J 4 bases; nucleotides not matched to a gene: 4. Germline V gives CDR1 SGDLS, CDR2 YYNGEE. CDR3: CASSVGTGGIYGYTF. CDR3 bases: TGTGCCAGCAGCGTTGGGACAGGGGGGATCTATGGCTACACCTTC.

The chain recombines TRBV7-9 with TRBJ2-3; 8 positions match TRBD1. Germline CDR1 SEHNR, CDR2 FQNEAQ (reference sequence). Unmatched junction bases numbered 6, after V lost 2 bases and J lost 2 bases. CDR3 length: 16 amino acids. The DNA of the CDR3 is TGTGCCAGCAGCTTAATCACAGGGGGGCCCACAGATACGCAGTATTTT. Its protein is CASSLITGGPTDTQYF.

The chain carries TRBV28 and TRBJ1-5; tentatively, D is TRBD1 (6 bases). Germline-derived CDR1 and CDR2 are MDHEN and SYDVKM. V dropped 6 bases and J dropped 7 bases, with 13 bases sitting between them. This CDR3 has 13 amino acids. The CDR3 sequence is CASSHEGVQPQHF. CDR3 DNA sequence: TGTGCCAGCAGCCATGAGGGGGTGCAGCCCCAGCATTTT. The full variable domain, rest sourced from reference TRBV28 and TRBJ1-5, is DVKVTQSSRYLVKRTGEKVFLECVQDMDHENMFWYRQDPGLGLRLIYFSYDVKMKEKGDIPEGYSVSREKKERFSLILESASTNQTSMYLCASSHEGVQPQHFGDGTRLSIL.

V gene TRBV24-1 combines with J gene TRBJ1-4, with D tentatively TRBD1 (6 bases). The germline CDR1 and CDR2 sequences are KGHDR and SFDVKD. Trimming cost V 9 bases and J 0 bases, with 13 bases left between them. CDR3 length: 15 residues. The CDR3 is CATRDITSTNEKLFF. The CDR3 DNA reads TGTGCCACCCGGGACATTACCTCAACTAATGAAAAACTGTTTTTT.

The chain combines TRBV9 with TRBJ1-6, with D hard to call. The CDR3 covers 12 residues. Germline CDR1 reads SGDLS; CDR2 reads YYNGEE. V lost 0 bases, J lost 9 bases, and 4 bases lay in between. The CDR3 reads CASSVGGSPLHF. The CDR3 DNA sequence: TGTGCCAGCAGCGTAGGAGGTTCACCCCTCCACTTT.

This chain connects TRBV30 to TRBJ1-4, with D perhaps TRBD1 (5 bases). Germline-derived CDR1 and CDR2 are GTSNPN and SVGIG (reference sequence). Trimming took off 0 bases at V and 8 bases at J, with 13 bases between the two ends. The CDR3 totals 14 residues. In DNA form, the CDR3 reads TGTGCCTGGAGTGTAAAGCAGCCAGGGGAAAAACTGTTTTTT. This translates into CAWSVKQPGEKLFF.